Listed below are T cell receptor beta chains from one sample, sequenced in a study of cytomegalovirus exposure and HLA in healthy donors. Repertoires were generated with immunoSEQ multiplex PCR, while TCRdb's copy carries only in-frame clones and drops some. Among 180,000 or so clones listed, 70% to 90% were seen once. Specimen: PBMCs. The source is a man younger than 35 in good health and CMV-seropositive. Each CDR3 is given with its conserved first and last residue. A D gene is named only where the DNA matches it firmly. Size is omitted from some rows. Given values are once, few, many or a class for expanded clones.

clone size | J gene | D gene | V gene | CDR3 DNA | CDR3 protein
once | TRBJ2-1 | NA | TRBV7-2 | TGTGCCAGCAGCTTAGGGAGTGTGCAGTTCTTC | CASSLGSVQFF
NA | TRBJ1-5 | NA | TRBV28 | TGTGCCAGCAGTTTATCGGCGCAGGGAGGTCAGCCCCAGCATTTT | CASSLSAQGGQPQHF
NA | TRBJ1-2 | NA | TRBV5-1 | TGCGCCAGCAGACAGGACGCCTATGGCTACACCTTC | CASRQDAYGYTF
NA | TRBJ2-3 | TRBD2 | TRBV10-3 | TGTGCCATCAGTGAGTCTGGCGGGGGGCAAGGTAGCACAGATACGCAGTATTTT | CAISESGGGQGSTDTQYF
once | TRBJ2-7 | NA | TRBV6-1 | TGTGCCAGCAGTGTTGAGGGAGCCTACGAGCAGTACTTC | CASSVEGAYEQYF
NA | TRBJ1-1 | NA | TRBV27 | TGTGCCAGCAGAGGAGGGGGGGGAGCTTTCTTT | CASRGGGGAFF
NA | TRBJ2-3 | TRBD2 | TRBV10-3 | TGTGCCATCAGAAAGAGCGGGGGGTTCACAGATACGCAGTATTTT | CAIRKSGGFTDTQYF
NA | TRBJ1-2 | NA | TRBV19 | TGTGCCAGTAGTATTGGGCGACCAACTAACTATGGCTACACCTTC | CASSIGRPTNYGYTF
NA | TRBJ1-1 | TRBD1 | TRBV7-8 | TGTGCCAGCGAACAGGGGGCGCGAGGTGAAGCTTTCTTT | CASEQGARGEAFF
NA | TRBJ1-6 | TRBD1 | TRBV7-9 | TGTGCCAGCGAACGACAGGGTGATTCACCCCTCCACTTT | CASERQGDSPLHF
NA | TRBJ2-7 | NA | TRBV7-6 | TGTGCCAGCAGCGCCTCGTTCAGGGGCCGCGCCTACGAGCAGTACTTC | CASSASFRGRAYEQYF